This TCR beta chain was found in a study of T cell responses to AZD1222 COVID-19 vaccine (dated by TCRdb to the early 2020s). Study-level background: TCR sequencing was performed for some 250 trial participants, of whom about 200 were given two doses of AZD1222 and approximately 26 were given two doses of MenACWY control vaccine. Trial participants were enrolled by age into subgroups of 18-55, 56-69 and 70-plus years, and about 150, 27 and 61 TCR-sequenced participants, respectively, were included in these subgroups.

The CDR3 regions of human TCRbeta chains were subjected to immunosequencing. The source study handled its data this way. TCRs in the repertoires were matched against a reference library of SARS-CoV-2-specific TCRs that had been generated with the MIRA antigen-specificity platform. Breadth was defined as the fraction of unique TCRs that were SARS-CoV-2-associated. Depth was defined as the fraction of total T cells that were SARS-CoV-2-associated. Using the MIRA data, each spike-specific TCR was mapped to the spike region that the TCR reacts to and placed in a CD4 or CD8 class. Log10-transformed breadth and depth values were compared by one-way ANOVA with Sidak's multiple comparisons tests. TCRdb holds this immuneACCESS table with in-frame rearrangements only. Some clones are missing; in checked studies, unresolved V genes explain under half, and the rest has no known cause. D and trimming were read from the DNA, whereas the V and J calls and clone size are those reported in that table. Across this sample there are fewer than 200,000 clones, with just over 85% seen only once. The ten largest account for about 9.9% of the sample.

The CDR3 spans 16 residues, from the cysteine through the phenylalanine. Only the CDR3 DNA stays, 48 bases, in frame from base 1. The germline V and J ends show losses of 2 bases and 5 bases respectively, and no gene match explains 8 bases of the junction. Per the germline V gene, SGHTA is the CDR1 and FQGNSA is the CDR2. The paper as a whole reports these results and caveats: The 56-69-year group was small, and its depth increase did not reach significance, likely because of low power. Because no day 14 peak-response samples were available, repertoires were characterized only after the peak T cell response. Epitopes outside the regions mutated in the B.1.351 and B.1.1.7 variants were reportedly recognized by nearly half of the unique spike-specific TCRs. Most participants were white British and females outnumbered males, and the authors suggested that clonal diversity may have been underestimated. Spike-specific TCR breadth and depth rose significantly after two AZD1222 doses compared with day 0 and with MenACWY recipients. Conclusions about previously exposed vaccinees are limited because only six or seven AZD1222 recipients were SARS-CoV-2 seropositive at baseline. The whole spike protein was spanned by vaccine-associated CD4 TCRs, and dominant responses were seen in regions 160-218 and 743-854.

The time point label, read with the paper, signifies: about 28 days (+/-7) after the second vaccine dose. AZD1222 recipients whose second dose came at about 4 weeks and those whose second dose came at about 12 weeks were combined into one group, since spike-specific TCR depth and breadth did not differ between the two schedules. Vaccinee samples came from UK trials COV001 and COV002, including a single-blind randomized controlled phase 2/3 trial of AZD1222 (ChAdOx1 nCoV-19) in healthy adults. For TCRbeta chain sequencing, PBMC samples were collected from trial participants at day 0 and at day 28 after the second dose. Details on this clone: Its specific antigen is unknown. The record has no base qualities; no much larger clone is one base away.

The sequencing here drew on peripheral blood, taken 28 days after the second AZD1222 dose. The chain joins TRBV7-2 to TRBJ2-5; TRBD2 aligns with 10 central bases. The TCR was taken from an adult who received the AZD1222 COVID-19 vaccine. CDR3 reads: CASSLKSGGAGETQYF. The base sequence is TGTGCCAGCAGCTTAAAAAGCGGGGGGGCCGGGGAGACCCAGTACTTC.